The T cell receptor (beta chain) described here comes from a study of CD8 T cells in Susac syndrome. It was with random hexamers that about 0.45 to 1 ug RNA was reverse transcribed. TCRdb analysed the immunoSEQ multiplex PCR reads with MiXCR anew, one entry per CDR3 protein. The data contain some 200,000 distinct CDR3 sequences, 90% to 95% of them singletons. V shed 8 bases, J shed 5 bases, and the junction held 11 bases outside the gene matches. In germline, CDR1 is MNHEY, CDR2 SMNVEV (reference sequence). This CDR3 is built from 14 residues. The sample taken for sequencing was CD4+ T cells from PBMCs. The clonotype comes from a human donor with Susac syndrome. The genes are TRBV27 and TRBJ1-2; 7 nucleotides agree with TRBD1. The chain's CDR3 is CASSWTGTQYGYTF. The CDR3 DNA reads as TGTGCCAGCTCTTGGACAGGTACCCAATATGGCTACACCTTC.